Listed here are 28 T cell receptor beta chains from one sample, sequenced in a study of CD8 T cells in ankylosing spondylitis. TCRdb passed the 5' RACE reads through MiXCR, listing each CDR3 protein once. The sample lists hundreds of thousands of distinct CDR3 sequences; roughly a tenth were seen once. The sample comprised blood, either unsorted or a sorted T cell fraction (not recorded which). The receptors stem from a male donor with ankylosing spondylitis or in good health (not recorded which).

CDR3 bases: TGTGCCAGCAGTTTAGCGCAGGGTGGGCAGTTCTTC. Protein sequence: CASSLAQGGQFF. The V and J genes are TRBV12-3 or TRBV12-4 and TRBJ2-1; D possibly corresponds to TRBD1 (5 bases). V shed 0 bases and J shed 12 bases, with 9 bases lying between them. The CDR3 loop spans 12 amino acids.

The V call is TRBV12-3 or TRBV12-4, the J call TRBJ2-5; 7 bases agree with TRBD1. This CDR3 comprises 14 residues. With V trimmed by 6 bases and J by 5 bases, 9 bases remained unmatched. The CDR3 loop reads CASRGTAHSETQYF. The CDR3 nucleotides are TGTGCCAGCAGGGGGACAGCCCATTCGGAGACCCAGTACTTC.

This clonotype has only a few counts. The chain employs TRBV5-1 and TRBJ2-5; perhaps TRBD2 as D (6 bases). The CDR3 is 14 residues long. Between the trimmed V and J ends, which lost 2 bases and 2 bases, there was a span of 10 bases. Per the germline V gene, CDR1 is SGHRS and CDR2 is YFSETQ. Here the CDR3 DNA reads TGCGCCAGCAGCTTCTCGGGAGTTCAAGAGACCCAGTACTTC. Its translation: CASSFSGVQETQYF.

This clonotype was seen more than once but under ten times. The rearrangement joins TRBV20-1 to TRBJ1-1; D is unclear. The CDR3 sequence is 13 residues long. Germline CDR1 reads DFQATT; CDR2 reads SNEGSKA (reference sequence). Trimming removed 3 bases at V and 5 bases at J, with 13 bases between. The CDR3 protein is CSARYLGGTEAFF. CDR3 in DNA: TGCAGTGCTAGGTATCTTGGTGGGACTGAAGCTTTCTTT.

Only a few counts were recorded for this clonotype. The chain has TRBV20-1 and TRBJ1-6; D perhaps matches TRBD1 (6 bases). The CDR3 loop spans 15 amino acids. The V end lost 5 bases, the J end lost 0 bases, and 11 bases lay between the germline ends. Germline lookup yields CDR1 DFQATT and CDR2 SNEGSKA (reference sequence). CDR3 sequence (DNA): TGCAGTGCTGGGGACACGAGCTCCTATAATTCACCCCTCCACTTT. Translating gives CSAGDTSSYNSPLHF.

In its sample, this clonotype was seen many times. V and J are TRBV7-2 and TRBJ2-1, with 15 bases lining up with TRBD2. The CDR3 has 17 amino acids. Unmatched junction bases numbered 7, after V lost 4 bases and J lost 6 bases. Germline values: CDR1 SGHTA, CDR2 FQGNSA. CDR3 loop: CASSSWTSGGGVNEQFF. The CDR3 nucleotides are TGTGCCAGCAGCTCCTGGACTAGCGGGGGGGGAGTCAATGAGCAGTTCTTC.

This clonotype has a count of ten or more. At one end the junction does not follow the germline gene, possibly because of a read error. The chain joins TRBV5-5 to TRBJ1-2, with 9 nucleotides matching TRBD1. The CDR3 consists of 14 residues. Germline CDR1 reads SGHKS; CDR2 reads YYEKEE (reference sequence). CDR3 coding DNA: TGTGCCAGCAGCTTGGACTGGGACAGGGCAAAGGTCCTCTTC. Translated, it gives CASSLDWDRAKVLF.

This clonotype has at least ten counts. This rearrangement joins TRBV11-2 to TRBJ2-3; the match to TRBD2 covers 13 bases. The CDR3 has 19 amino acids. V trimming: 5 bases; J trimming: 6 bases; junction bases outside the gene matches: 17. Germline V lookup: CDR1 SGHAT, CDR2 FQNNGV. DNA of the CDR3: TGTGCCAGCAGCCCGACCGGGACTAGCGGGGTATTTGCGGGGGATACGCAGTATTTT. Protein sequence: CASSPTGTSGVFAGDTQYF.

This clonotype has ten or more counts. V and J are TRBV7-6 and TRBJ2-3; 7 bases align to TRBD1. V shed 1 base, J shed 5 bases, and the junction held 6 bases outside the gene matches. Germline V CDR1 and CDR2: SGHVS, FNYEAQ. The CDR3 consists of 15 residues. CDR3 sequence: CASSLVWAGGDTQYF. The CDR3 DNA sequence: TGTGCCAGCAGCTTAGTTTGGGCAGGGGGAGATACGCAGTATTTT.

This clonotype appeared many times. The chain carries TRBV5-6 and TRBJ2-3; a weak D match, TRBD2 (6 bases). Germline lookup yields CDR1 SGHDT and CDR2 YYEEEE. Trimming shortened V by 0 bases and J by 2 bases, and 10 bases separated the two germline ends. The length of the CDR3 is 15 residues. CDR3 protein: CASSLDGGSTDTQYF. CDR3 in DNA: TGTGCCAGCAGCTTGGATGGGGGGTCCACAGATACGCAGTATTTT.

This clonotype was picked up many times. J is TRBJ2-5 and V is TRBV7-2, with D possibly matching TRBD2 (5 bases). CDR1 and CDR2 (germline): SGHTA, FQGNSA. V lost 6 bases to trimming and J lost 2 bases, with 10 bases between them. CDR3 size: 13 residues. In nucleotides, the CDR3 is TGTGCCAGCAGGATGGGCGGGCAAGAGACCCAGTACTTC. The encoded protein is CASRMGGQETQYF.

This clonotype was counted many times. This chain links TRBV27 with TRBJ2-2, with TRBD2 matching 10 bases. The CDR3 loop spans 20 amino acids. Trimming removed 0 bases from V and 1 base from J; junction bases left unmatched: 11. Germline CDR1 MNHEY, CDR2 SMNVEV (reference sequence). The CDR3 DNA sequence: TGTGCCAGCAGTTTATCACAGGAGCGGGGGGGGCCTCAGAACACCGGGGAGCTGTTTTTT. Encoded protein: CASSLSQERGGPQNTGELFF.

This clonotype was seen once. CDR3 sequence (DNA): TGTGCCAGCAGGGTGGGGAGACAGAACCCCGAGCAGTACTTC. This translates into CASRVGRQNPEQYF. V usage is TRBV27 and J usage is TRBJ2-7; D possibly matches TRBD1 or TRBD2 (5 bases each). Germline V lookup: CDR1 MNHEY, CDR2 SMNVEV (reference sequence). The ends were cut back, 6 bases at V and 6 bases at J, with 18 bases in the middle. The CDR3 has 14 amino acids.

This clonotype was observed many times. The chain joins TRBV12-3 or TRBV12-4 to TRBJ2-7; no clear D gene. The ends were cut back, 2 bases at V and 2 bases at J, with 10 bases in the middle. This CDR3 is built from 14 residues. The DNA of the CDR3 is TGTGCCAGCAGTTTATCTCCAGGTCCCTACGAGCAGTACTTC. This encodes CASSLSPGPYEQYF.

This clonotype was seen at least ten times. The chain carries TRBV3-1 and TRBJ2-7; TRBD2 is a possible D gene (5 bases). The CDR3 has 14 amino acids. The ends were cut back, 0 bases at V and 7 bases at J, with 13 bases in the middle. Germline V gene data show CDR1 as LGHDT and CDR2 as YNNKEL (reference sequence). DNA of the CDR3: TGTGCCAGCAGCCAAGATCGGGATCTGGGAGAGCAGTACTTC. Protein: CASSQDRDLGEQYF.

As concerns this clonotype: A read error may explain this, as a much larger clone is one base away. The rearrangement links TRBV2 to TRBJ2-7; the D is unclear. CDR1 SNHLY and CDR2 FYNNEI come from the germline V gene. The CDR3 has 15 residues. CDR3: CVSSESWMSRKEQYF. CDR3 DNA sequence: TGTGTCAGCAGTGAATCATGGATGTCCAGGAAGGAGCAGTACTTC.

The count of this clonotype is one. A read error is likely, as this CDR3 ends without the conserved phenylalanine or tryptophan. The V call is TRBV5-1, the J call TRBJ2-5, with 8 bases fitting TRBD1. The germline CDR1 and CDR2 sequences are SGHRS and YFSETQ. Trimming cost V 0 bases and J 2 bases; bases outside gene matches: 0. The CDR3 runs 14 residues. CDR3 residues: CASSLGTGQETQYL. The CDR3 bases are TGCGCCAGCAGCTTGGGGACAGGGCAAGAGACCCAGTACTTG.

The chain employs TRBV15 and TRBJ2-3; 7 bases line up with TRBD1. The CDR3 is 14 residues long. With V trimmed by 5 bases and J by 5 bases, 7 bases remained unmatched. CDR1 is LNHNV, CDR2 YYDKDF, per germline (reference sequence). The CDR3 DNA is TGTGCCACCAGCCCCGGACAGGACGAAGATACGCAGTATTTT. The encoded protein is CATSPGQDEDTQYF.

This clonotype has at least ten counts. V usage is TRBV15 and J usage is TRBJ2-1; 7 nucleotides match TRBD1. CDR3 length equals 15 residues. CDR1 and CDR2 from the germline V gene are LNHNV and YYDKDF (reference sequence). The junction had 1 base not matched to a gene; V was cut back by 0 bases and J by 2 bases. The DNA for the CDR3 is TGTGCCACCAGCAGAGATGGACAGGCCTACAATGAGCAGTTCTTC. Amino acid sequence: CATSRDGQAYNEQFF.

The chain links TRBV7-2 to TRBJ2-3; 7 bases fit TRBD2. Trimming removed 5 bases from V and 2 bases from J; junction bases left unmatched: 7. The CDR3 consists of 15 residues. Germline CDR1 SGHTA, CDR2 FQGNSA. Here the CDR3 reads CASSIRAGDTDTQYF. The CDR3 coding sequence is TGTGCCAGCAGCATCCGTGCGGGGGACACAGATACGCAGTATTTT.

This clonotype was picked up many times. The V call is TRBV20-1, the J call TRBJ2-5; D is undetermined. Germline CDR1 is DFQATT and CDR2 is SNEGSKA (reference sequence). V was clipped by 0 bases and J by 4 bases, with 12 bases between them. This CDR3 has 14 amino acids. The CDR3 nucleotides are TGCAGTGCTAGAGAGGCAGATGCGACAGAGACCCAGTACTTC. It encodes CSAREADATETQYF.

The chain combines TRBV5-6 with TRBJ2-6; tentative D call: TRBD2 (6 bases). Trimming left V 3 bases short and J 0 bases short, with 13 bases between. The V gene's germline CDR1 is SGHDT and CDR2 YYEEEE. CDR3 length: 17 residues. CDR3: CASSWTGESSGANVLTF. CDR3 coding DNA: TGTGCCAGCAGCTGGACGGGGGAAAGCTCTGGGGCCAACGTCCTGACTTTC.

This rearrangement joins TRBV20-1 to TRBJ2-1; D possibly corresponds to TRBD1 (6 bases). The CDR3 runs 12 residues. CDR1 is DFQATT and CDR2 is SNEGSKA in the germline V gene (reference sequence). The V gene lost 5 bases and the J gene lost 9 bases, with 14 bases spanning the gap. The CDR3 bases are TGCAGTGCTTTTCCACAGGGTACTGAGCAGTTCTTC. Translation gives CSAFPQGTEQFF.

This clonotype was counted between two and nine times. The gene calls are TRBV15 and TRBJ2-7; D unresolved. This CDR3 region has 13 residues. Germline CDR1 is LNHNV and CDR2 is YYDKDF (reference sequence). With 0 bases removed from V and 3 bases from J, the gap between germline ends came to 6 bases. The DNA of the CDR3 is TGTGCCACCAGCAGAGAGATTGTCTACGAGCAGTACTTC. Translating it yields CATSREIVYEQYF.

This clonotype was counted many times. The chain links TRBV7-2 to TRBJ1-3; unclear D gene. This CDR3 comprises 11 residues. Germline V gene data show CDR1 as SGHTA and CDR2 as FQGNSA. V shed 5 bases and J shed 4 bases, with 3 bases lying between them. The CDR3 spells CASSTGNTIYF. CDR3 in DNA: TGTGCCAGCAGCACAGGAAACACCATATATTTT.

In its sample, this clonotype was seen many times. This chain uses TRBV9 with TRBJ1-2; the D is unclear. Germline CDR1 and CDR2: SGDLS and YYNGEE. CDR3 size: 12 residues. V lost 2 bases and J 5 bases, leaving 7 bases between the germline ends. In DNA form, the CDR3 reads TGTGCCAGCAGCGTGGAGGGTTATGGCTACACCTTC. It translates to CASSVEGYGYTF.

There are many counts of this clonotype. This sequence joins TRBV29-1 and TRBJ1-2, with TRBD1 as a possible D gene (5 bases). The CDR3 contains 12 residues. Germline V lookup: CDR1 SQVTM, CDR2 ANQGSEA. Trimming took off 2 bases at V and 6 bases at J, with 10 bases between the two ends. CDR3: CSVEFPGHGYTF. The CDR3, as DNA: TGCAGCGTTGAATTTCCGGGGCATGGCTACACCTTC.

This clonotype was found many times. Here the CDR3 DNA reads TGTGCCAGCATCCCTGGGACTAGCGGGGATTCCTACAATGAGCAGTTCTTC. This translates into CASIPGTSGDSYNEQFF. V and J are TRBV5-5 and TRBJ2-1; 13 bases map to TRBD2. CDR1 and CDR2 (germline): SGHKS, YYEKEE (reference sequence). CDR3 length: 17 amino acids. V was clipped by 6 bases and J by 1 base; unmatched bases: 7.